This T cell receptor (beta chain) emerged from a study of identical twins. Regarding the study as a whole: Sharing of beta out-of-frame sequences by twins showed a weaker excess.

TCRdb itself ran the 5' RACE reads through MiXCR, one entry per CDR3 protein. In the table there are around 670,000 distinct CDR3 sequences, around 6% of which are singletons. This clonotype has at least ten counts. What it binds is unknown. The CDR3 sequence is 13 residues long. Trimming at V came to 8 bases and at J to 4 bases, leaving 8 bases not matched to a gene. Germline CDR1 is MNHNS and CDR2 is SASEGT. This sequence was found in a man between 18 and 29 years old in good health. The gene calls are TRBV6-1 and TRBJ2-7; TRBD1 aligns across 7 bases. The sample consisted of naive T cells sorted from blood. The CDR3: CASSRDRVYEQYV. The CDR3, as DNA: TGTGCCAGCTCCCGGGACAGAGTTTACGAGCAGTACGTC.